The 12 T cell receptor beta chains in this list originate from one sample, sequenced in a study of T cells in women clearing cervical HPV infection. Some clones are missing from TCRdb's copy, which holds only in-frame ones; the method was immunoSEQ multiplex PCR. The sample features around 30,000 clones, with 7.8% in its top ten. The sample was blood buffy coat. The receptors derive from a woman aged 18 to 75 with a cervical HPV16 infection that either progressed to CIN3+ or cleared (not recorded which).

This chain's CDR3 is CASSKGQLPYEQYF. The CDR3 DNA, read in part, is TGTGCCAGCAGCAAGGGACAGCTTCCCTACGAG. V is TRBV7-9 and J is TRBJ2-7; TRBD1 agrees at 7 bases. The CDR3 end is not reached by the read, which stops 3 residues before it; the germline J gene fills it in. The CDR3 loop spans 14 amino acids. The trim removed 5 bases at V and 2 bases at J, leaving 6 bases unmatched. In germline, CDR1 is SEHNR, CDR2 FQNEAQ (reference sequence).

With respect to this clone: The CDR3 end lies 3 residues beyond the end of the read and is filled in from the germline J gene. V and J are TRBV28 and TRBJ1-5; tentative D call: TRBD1 (5 bases). V gave up 7 bases and J gave up 4 bases, with 8 bases separating them. The CDR3 spans 12 residues. Germline values: CDR1 MDHEN, CDR2 SYDVKM. The CDR3 sequence is CASTRGNQPQHF. The part of the CDR3 DNA that was read is TGTGCCAGCACCCGGGGGAATCAGCCC. Using reference TRBV28 and TRBJ1-5 for the parts outside the CDR3, the full variable domain is DVKVTQSSRYLVKRTGEKVFLECVQDMDHENMFWYRQDPGLGLRLIYFSYDVKMKEKGDIPEGYSVSREKKERFSLILESASTNQTSMYLCASTRGNQPQHFGDGTRLSIL.

On this clone: The read comes to an end 3 residues before the CDR3 does, leaving the germline J gene to fill in the end. The rearrangement uses TRBV12-3 or TRBV12-4 and TRBJ1-1; tentative D call: TRBD1 (5 bases). This CDR3 region has 14 residues. V was pared by 6 bases and J by 1 base, with 12 bases between. The CDR3 bases that were read are TGTGCCAGCAGACCGCACGGGGGGAACACTGAA. Its protein product is CASRPHGGNTE. The whole CDR3 sequence reads CASRPHGGNTEAFF.

On this clone itself: The CDR3 extends 3 residues past the end of the read, so its final part is completed from the germline J gene. The chain couples TRBV2 to TRBJ1-2, with 7 bases that match TRBD1. This CDR3 comprises 13 residues. CDR1 and CDR2 from the germline V gene are SNHLY and FYNNEI. Partial CDR3 DNA: TGTGCCGAGGGGGGACAGACGGTCTTTAGC. Translating it yields CAEGGQTVFS. The CDR3, in full, reads CAEGGQTVFSYTF.

This clone is classed as medium-sized by frequency. The CDR3 is cut off 3 residues early in the read; its end comes from the germline J gene. This chain links TRBV5-5 with TRBJ2-2, with D unclear. Germline V gives CDR1 SGHKS, CDR2 YYEKEE (reference sequence). The CDR3 totals 13 residues. V gave up 2 bases and J gave up 7 bases, with 9 bases separating them. The sequenced CDR3 bases are TGTGCCAGCAGCTTTACCGGCGGCGGGGAG. Its protein product is CASSFTGGGE. In full, the CDR3 reads CASSFTGGGELFF.

For this clone: The read terminates 3 residues ahead of where the CDR3 ends, so the germline J gene completes it. The genes are TRBV30 and TRBJ2-1, with a weak D call TRBD2 (6 bases). This CDR3 is 19 amino acids long. With 4 bases removed from V and 2 bases from J, the gap between germline ends came to 27 bases. Per the germline V gene, CDR1 is GTSNPN and CDR2 is SVGIG (reference sequence). The CDR3 DNA, read in part, is TGTGCCTGGATGCTGGCTAGCGAGAAGTTTGTGGGTCCCTACAATGAG. Translated, it gives CAWMLASEKFVGPYNE. The whole CDR3 is CAWMLASEKFVGPYNEQFF.

In regard to this clone: With the read ending 3 residues before the CDR3 end, the germline J gene is used to fill in that end. The rearrangement links TRBV4-2 to TRBJ2-7, with 7 bases aligning to TRBD2. Per germline, CDR1 LGHNA and CDR2 YNFKEQ. The CDR3 runs to 17 residues. V was pared by 0 bases and J by 1 base, with 9 bases of the junction left unmatched. The covered CDR3 bases are TGTGCCAGCAGCCAAGAAACTGGGACTACTCTATCCTACGAG. It encodes CASSQETGTTLSYE. The whole CDR3 region reads CASSQETGTTLSYEQYF.

As to this clone: The CDR3 is cut off 3 residues early in the read; its end comes from the germline J gene. J is TRBJ2-3 and V is TRBV5-1; D may be TRBD2 (6 bases). In germline, CDR1 is SGHRS, CDR2 YFSETQ. Between the trimmed V and J ends, which lost 4 bases and 1 base, there was a span of 16 bases. The CDR3 is 16 amino acids. The CDR3 sequence: CASSIGGNSGTDTQYF. The DNA read from the CDR3 is TGCGCCAGCAGCATTGGGGGGAACTCTGGCACAGATACG.

The CDR3 spells CASKRDYGSPLHF. The CDR3 bases that were read are TGTGCCAGTAAGAGGGACTATGGGTCACCC. The chain recombines TRBV19 with TRBJ1-6; perhaps TRBD1 as D (5 bases). Read coverage stops 3 residues before the CDR3 terminus; the germline J gene supplies the remainder. The CDR3 covers 13 residues. Germline V gene data show CDR1 as LNHDA and CDR2 as SQIVND (reference sequence). With 7 bases removed from V and 10 bases from J, the gap between germline ends came to 14 bases.

Points on this clone: The sequence runs out 3 residues before the end of the CDR3; the remainder is reconstructed from the germline J gene. J is TRBJ1-5 and V is TRBV19, with unresolved D. The CDR3 runs to 16 residues. Trimming stripped 1 base from V and 0 bases from J, with 10 bases between. Germline assignment: CDR1 LNHDA and CDR2 SQIVND (reference sequence). This CDR3 reads CASSIVVEYSNQPQHF. Partial CDR3 DNA: TGTGCCAGTAGTATAGTTGTAGAATATAGCAATCAGCCC.

Notes on this clone: Read sequence stops 3 residues before the CDR3 end, and the germline J gene provides the missing end. The chain uses TRBV19 and TRBJ2-2; the match to TRBD1 covers 9 bases. The CDR3 consists of 16 residues. The germline gives CDR1 LNHDA, CDR2 SQIVND (reference sequence). The part of the CDR3 DNA that was read is TGTGCCAGTAGTCTTCGGACAGGGGTCGATAATTCACCG. Translation gives CASSLRTGVDNSP. The whole CDR3 protein is CASSLRTGVDNSPLFF.

Regarding this clone: The observed sequence ends 3 residues before the CDR3 terminus, with the missing tail filled in from the germline J gene. This sequence joins TRBV30 and TRBJ2-3; TRBD2 might be the D (7 bases). The V gene lost 2 bases and the J gene lost 4 bases, with 10 bases spanning the gap. The CDR3 contains 13 residues. Germline CDR1 is GTSNPN and CDR2 is SVGIG (reference sequence). The covered CDR3 bases are TGTGCCTGGAGTACGGGGGGCCCAGATACG. Protein: CAWSTGGPDT. The CDR3 in full is CAWSTGGPDTQYF.